This entry lists 13 T cell receptor beta chains sequenced from one sample in a study of response to subunit inactivated influenza vaccine listed by TCRdb under 2018. Receptors were amplified or captured by RT-PCR. The sequencer listed for this sample is Illumina HiSeq 2500. TCRdb's own reprocessing of the public reads used fastp at Q25 and MiXCR and kept productive beta chains. Every CDR3 protein is listed once, alongside the most common genes and DNA of its rows. The sample profile shows 650,000 to 800,000 distinct CDR3 sequences; 11% to 15% of them were found once. The ten largest clones add up to around 7% of the sample. The specimen was PBMCs from blood, collected less than 15 days before vaccination. Source of these receptors: a man aged 50 to 60 who received an inactivated influenza vaccine. Donor details come from another sample of the same person, matched by shared clones.

The genes are TRBV20-1 and TRBJ2-2; TRBD2 agrees at 11 bases. Per the germline V gene, CDR1 is DFQATT and CDR2 is SNEGSKA (reference sequence). The CDR3 covers 16 residues. Trimming cost V 2 bases and J 2 bases; bases outside gene matches: 4. The CDR3 sequence: CSARFLAGGNTGELFF. Here the CDR3 DNA reads TGCAGTGCTAGATTCCTAGCGGGGGGAAACACCGGGGAGCTGTTTTTT.

This clonotype was picked up a small number of times. V is TRBV20-1 and J is TRBJ1-6; D is unresolved. Trimming took 7 bases from V and 12 from J, leaving 19 bases between them. Looked up from germline, CDR1 is DFQATT and CDR2 is SNEGSKA (reference sequence). The CDR3 extends over 13 amino acids. The CDR3 is CSVWRPRSLPLHF. The DNA for the CDR3 is TGCAGTGTTTGGCGGCCCCGTAGCTTACCCCTCCACTTT.

This clonotype showed up just a few times. This chain links TRBV20-1 with TRBJ1-5; D ambiguous. V was cut by 3 bases and J by 2 bases, with 11 bases left in between. Germline loops: CDR1 DFQATT, CDR2 SNEGSKA (reference sequence). There are 14 residues in the CDR3. The CDR3, as DNA: TGCAGTGCTAGTGAGAGTAGGGGCAATCAGCCCCAGCATTTT. Protein sequence: CSASESRGNQPQHF.

This chain connects TRBV20-1 to TRBJ2-1; D uncertain. This CDR3 comprises 13 residues. The ends were cut back, 8 bases at V and 5 bases at J, with 16 bases in the middle. The germline V gene has CDR1 DFQATT and CDR2 SNEGSKA (reference sequence). CDR3 bases: TGCAGTCCGGCAGGCCTCCGGGACAATGAGCAGTTCTTC. Encoded protein: CSPAGLRDNEQFF.

The chain uses TRBV6-5 and TRBJ2-1; D not certain. Germline V gene lookup returns CDR1 MNHEY and CDR2 SVGAGI. The length of the CDR3 is 11 residues. V lost 6 bases, J lost 7 bases, and 7 bases lay in between. The CDR3 DNA is TGTGCCAGCAGACGTCTAAATGAGCAGTTCTTC. Protein: CASRRLNEQFF.

In its sample, this clonotype was seen a few times. The gene calls are TRBV12-3 or TRBV12-4 and TRBJ2-1, with D possibly matching TRBD1 (5 bases). The length of the CDR3 is 16 residues. V lost 6 bases and J lost 1, with 16 bases in between. The CDR3: CASSPRQGGSYNEQFF. Written as DNA, the CDR3 is TGTGCCAGCAGCCCCAGGCAGGGCGGTTCCTACAATGAGCAGTTCTTC.

This clonotype was found many times. This chain connects TRBV6-2 or TRBV6-3 to TRBJ1-1, with D possibly TRBD1 on 5 matching bases. Germline-derived CDR1 and CDR2 are MNHEY and SVGEGT. The CDR3 sequence is 13 residues long. Trimming left V 4 bases short and J 4 bases short, with 10 bases between. The DNA of the CDR3 is TGTGCCAGCAGTTTGACCGGGGCCACTGAAGCTTTCTTT. Encoded protein: CASSLTGATEAFF.

The V and J genes are TRBV4-1 and TRBJ2-5; weak D call: TRBD2 (5 bases). Looked up from germline, CDR1 is MGHRA and CDR2 is YSYEKL. The V end was cut by 0 bases, the J end by 5 bases, with 13 bases between. CDR3 length equals 15 residues. The CDR3 loop is CASSQDPGGWETQYF. DNA for the CDR3: TGCGCCAGCAGCCAAGATCCAGGCGGGTGGGAGACCCAGTACTTC.

The chain links TRBV14 to TRBJ2-7, with a tentative D call TRBD2 (5 bases). CDR1 is SGHDN and CDR2 is FVKESK in the germline V gene. Trimming pared 1 base from V and 0 bases from J, leaving 10 bases between. The CDR3 is 15 residues long. The CDR3: CASSQGRGFSYEQYF. The CDR3 coding sequence is TGTGCCAGCAGCCAAGGCCGGGGATTCTCCTACGAGCAGTACTTC.

This clonotype was detected a few times. The chain employs TRBV27 and TRBJ2-3, with TRBD2 matching 8 bases. In germline, CDR1 is MNHEY, CDR2 SMNVEV (reference sequence). V dropped 5 bases and J dropped 5; count of bases not matched to a gene: 15. CDR3 size: 17 residues. The CDR3 reads CASSPKGTSRLIDTQYF. The CDR3 DNA reads as TGTGCCAGCAGTCCCAAGGGGACTAGTCGGTTGATAGATACGCAGTATTTT.

The chain combines TRBV7-9 with TRBJ2-5, with D hard to call. CDR3 length equals 13 residues. CDR1 and CDR2 (germline): SEHNR, FQNEAQ (reference sequence). V was clipped by 6 bases and J by 4 bases, with 12 bases between them. CDR3 coding DNA: TGTGCCAGCAGGCCTAGTATGGGAGAGACCCAGTACTTC. This codes for CASRPSMGETQYF.

The table lists this clonotype with a few counts. The V call is TRBV12-3 or TRBV12-4, the J call TRBJ2-1; no definite D call. V lost 7 bases to trimming and J lost 1 base, with 14 bases between them. The CDR3 extends over 15 amino acids. CDR3 sequence (DNA): TGTGCCAGCATTGATTGGGTAGGGTCCTACAATGAGCAGTTCTTC. This codes for CASIDWVGSYNEQFF.

The J gene is TRBJ1-5, the V gene TRBV20-1; D possibly corresponds to TRBD1 (5 bases). The germline V gene encodes CDR1 DFQATT and CDR2 SNEGSKA (reference sequence). Trimming left V 5 bases short and J 0 bases short, with 8 bases between. The CDR3 length is 13 residues. The CDR3 nucleotides are TGCAGTGCTCAGGGTTCTAGCAATCAGCCCCAGCATTTT. Translating gives CSAQGSSNQPQHF.